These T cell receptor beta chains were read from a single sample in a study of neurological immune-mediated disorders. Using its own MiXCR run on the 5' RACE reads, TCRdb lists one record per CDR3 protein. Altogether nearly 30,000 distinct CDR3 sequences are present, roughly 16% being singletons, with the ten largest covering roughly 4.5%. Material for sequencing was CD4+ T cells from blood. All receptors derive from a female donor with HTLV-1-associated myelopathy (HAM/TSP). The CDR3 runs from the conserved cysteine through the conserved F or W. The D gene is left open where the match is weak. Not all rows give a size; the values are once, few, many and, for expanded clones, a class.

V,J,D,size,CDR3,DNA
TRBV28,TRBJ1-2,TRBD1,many,CASSPGQGLDGYTF,TGTGCCAGCAGTCCGGGACAGGGGTTGGATGGCTACACCTTC
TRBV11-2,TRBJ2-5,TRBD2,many,CASVRGLAGAQETQYF,TGTGCCAGCGTTAGGGGGTTAGCGGGAGCACAGGAGACCCAGTACTTC
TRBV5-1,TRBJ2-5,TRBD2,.,CASSSGTIQETQYF,TGCGCCAGCAGCTCCGGGACTATACAAGAGACCCAGTACTTC
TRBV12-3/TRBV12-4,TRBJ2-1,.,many,CASSSQGRDEQFF,TGTGCCAGCAGTTCACAGGGGAGGGATGAGCAGTTCTTC
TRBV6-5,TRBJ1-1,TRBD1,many,CARPGQEAFF,TGTGCCAGACCGGGACAGGAGGCTTTCTTT
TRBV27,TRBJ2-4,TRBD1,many,CASSLSRDRASYF,TGTGCCAGCAGCCTCAGTAGGGACAGGGCCTCGTACTTC
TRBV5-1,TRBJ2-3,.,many,CASSPDVGLSTDTQYF,TGCGCCAGCAGCCCAGATGTCGGCCTCAGCACAGATACGCAGTATTTT
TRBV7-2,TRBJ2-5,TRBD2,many,CASSSLFPTSGSFQRAQYF,TGTGCCAGCAGCTCCCTATTTCCCACTAGCGGCAGCTTCCAAAGGGCCCAGTACTTC
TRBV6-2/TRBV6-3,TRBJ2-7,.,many,CASRAWDGRYEQYF,TGTGCCAGCAGGGCCTGGGACGGCCGCTACGAGCAGTACTTC
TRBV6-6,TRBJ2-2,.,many,CASSSSVGGELFF,TGTGCCAGCAGTTCTAGCGTGGGCGGGGAGCTGTTTTTT
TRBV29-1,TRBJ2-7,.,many,CSVEPRGALYEQYF,TGCAGCGTTGAACCACGTGGGGCCCTCTACGAGCAGTACTTC
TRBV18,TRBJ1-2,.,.,CASSPVGTTYGYTF,TGTGCCAGCTCACCAGTGGGAACCACCTATGGCTACACCTTC
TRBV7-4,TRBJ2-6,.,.,CASSFYICSASPPGANVLTF,.
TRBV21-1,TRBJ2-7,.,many,CASSKQTGPSYEQYF,TGTGCCAGCAGCAAACAGACGGGGCCGTCCTACGAGCAGTACTTC
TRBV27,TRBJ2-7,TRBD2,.,CASSLGRGYEQYF,TGTGCCAGCAGTTTAGGGCGGGGGTACGAGCAGTACTTC
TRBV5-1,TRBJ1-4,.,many,CASSLGERNEKLFF,TGCGCCAGCAGCTTGGGCGAGCGAAATGAAAAACTGTTTTTT
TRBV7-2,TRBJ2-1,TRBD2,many,CASSPLHGLAGANEQFF,TGTGCCAGCAGCCCCCTACATGGACTAGCGGGAGCGAATGAGCAGTTCTTC
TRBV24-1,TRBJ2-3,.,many,CATSDSSTDTQYF,TGTGCCACCAGTGATTCTAGCACAGATACGCAGTATTTT
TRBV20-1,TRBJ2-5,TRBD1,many,CSSSGTGGFATQYF,TGCAGTTCCTCCGGGACAGGGGGTTTTGCGACCCAGTACTTC
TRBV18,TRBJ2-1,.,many,CASSPGLGSHNEQFF,TGTGCCAGCTCACCAGGGCTAGGGAGTCACAATGAGCAGTTCTTC
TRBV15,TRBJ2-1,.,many,CATSTHRESETEQFF,TGTGCCACCAGCACGCACAGGGAGAGCGAAACTGAGCAGTTCTTC
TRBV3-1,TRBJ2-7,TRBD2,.,CASSQDSGLAGYTGSYEQYF,TGTGCCAGCAGCCAAGACTCCGGACTAGCGGGGTACACGGGCTCCTACGAGCAGTACTTC
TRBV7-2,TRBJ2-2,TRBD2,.,CASSLGTSGGRNTGDLFF,TGTGCCAGCAGCTTAGGGACTAGCGGTGGGCGGAACACCGGGGATCTGTTTTTT
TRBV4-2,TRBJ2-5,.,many,CASSLRLAETQYF,TGTGCCAGCAGCCTTCGGCTAGCAGAGACCCAGTACTTC
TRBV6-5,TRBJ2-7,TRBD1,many,CASTKTGISYEQYF,TGTGCCAGCACCAAGACAGGGATTTCCTACGAGCAGTACTTC
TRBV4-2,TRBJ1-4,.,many,CASSQVTTKEEKLFF,TGTGCCAGCAGCCAAGTCACGACAAAGGAGGAAAAACTGTTTTTT
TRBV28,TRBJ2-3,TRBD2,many,CASSFQRGAKNTDTQYF,TGTGCCAGCAGTTTTCAGCGGGGCGCGAAAAACACAGATACGCAGTATTTT
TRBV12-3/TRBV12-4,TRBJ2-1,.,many,CASSSVGMNEQFF,TGTGCCAGCAGTTCGGTGGGGATGAATGAGCAGTTCTTC
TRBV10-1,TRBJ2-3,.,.,CASSEGNTDTQYF,TGCGCCAGCAGTGAGGGGAACACAGATACGCAGTATTTT
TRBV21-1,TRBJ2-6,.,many,CASSPRVRQATSGANVLTF,TGTGCCAGCAGCCCACGAGTTAGACAGGCTACCTCTGGGGCCAACGTCCTGACTTTC
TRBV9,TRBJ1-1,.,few,CASSDSLNTEAFF,TGTGCCAGCAGCGACAGCCTGAACACTGAAGCTTTCTTT
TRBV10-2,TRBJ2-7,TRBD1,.,CASIHGQGAIDEQYF,TGCGCCAGCATCCATGGACAGGGGGCTATCGACGAGCAGTACTTC
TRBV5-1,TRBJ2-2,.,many,CASSFNGAGELFF,TGCGCCAGCAGCTTTAATGGTGCCGGGGAGCTGTTTTTT
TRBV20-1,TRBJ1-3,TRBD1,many,CSATRQGDTIYF,TGCAGTGCAACTCGACAGGGAGACACCATATATTTT
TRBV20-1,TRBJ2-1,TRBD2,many,CSAGTSGVSYNEQFF,TGCAGTGCGGGGACTAGCGGGGTCTCCTACAATGAGCAGTTCTTC
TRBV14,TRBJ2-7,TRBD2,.,CASSQGGTIDKRYF,TGTGCCAGTAGCCAGGGAGGGACTATTGACAAGCGGTACTTC